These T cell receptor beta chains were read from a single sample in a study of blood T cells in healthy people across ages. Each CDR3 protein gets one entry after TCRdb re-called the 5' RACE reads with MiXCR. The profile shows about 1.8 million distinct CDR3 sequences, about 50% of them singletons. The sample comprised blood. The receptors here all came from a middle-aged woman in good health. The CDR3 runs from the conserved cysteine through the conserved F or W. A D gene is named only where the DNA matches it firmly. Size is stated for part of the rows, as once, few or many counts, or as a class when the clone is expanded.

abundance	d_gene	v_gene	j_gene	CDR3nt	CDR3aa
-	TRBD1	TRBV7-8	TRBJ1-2	TGTGCCAGCAGCTTAGCCCAGACAGGGTCTGGCTACACCTTC	CASSLAQTGSGYTF
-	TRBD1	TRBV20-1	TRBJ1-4	TGCAGTGCTGGACAGGGGCCACGGGGTGAAAAACTGTTTTTT	CSAGQGPRGEKLFF
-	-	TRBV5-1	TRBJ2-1	TGCGCCAGCAGCTTGAGGGGCCAGGGCGATCTCTCCTACAATGAGCAGTTCTTC	CASSLRGQGDLSYNEQFF
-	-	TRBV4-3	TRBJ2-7	TGCGCCAGCAGCCAAGGGTGTGCATCTATCGACGAGCAGTACTTC	CASSQGCASIDEQYF
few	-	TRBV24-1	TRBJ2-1	TGTGCCACCAGTGCTCCCGATGGGGGGCCCTACAATGAGCAGTTCTTC	CATSAPDGGPYNEQFF
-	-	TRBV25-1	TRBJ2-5	TGTGCCAGCAGTGAATTAAAGTGGGGGTTGGTGGAGACCCAGTACTTC	CASSELKWGLVETQYF
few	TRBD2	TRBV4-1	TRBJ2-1	TGCGCCAGCAGCCGGACCGGGACTAGCGGGGCCACCTCCTACAATGAGCAGTTCTTC	CASSRTGTSGATSYNEQFF
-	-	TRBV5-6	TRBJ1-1	TGTGCCAGCAGCTTGTTCAGGGCGAACACTGAAGCTTTCTTT	CASSLFRANTEAFF
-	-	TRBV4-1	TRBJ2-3	TGCGCCAGCAGCCAAGTCAAGATACCACCAGATACGCAGTATTTT	CASSQVKIPPDTQYF
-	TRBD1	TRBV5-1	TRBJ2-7	TGCGCCAGCAGCTTGGCGTTCCAGGGGGCAAGCGAGCAGTACTTC	CASSLAFQGASEQYF
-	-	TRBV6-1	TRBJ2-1	TGTGCCAGCATTGAGGGGCAATTTACGAATGAGCAGTTCTTC	CASIEGQFTNEQFF
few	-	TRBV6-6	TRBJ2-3	TGTGTCGCACTCTTGAGGATGACAGATACGCAGTATTTT	CVALLRMTDTQYF
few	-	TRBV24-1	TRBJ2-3	TGTGCCACCTGTGGGCGGTACACAGATACGCAGTATTTT	CATCGRYTDTQYF
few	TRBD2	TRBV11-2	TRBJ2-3	TGTGCCAGCAGCTTGTTCTTAGCGGGGGGGGGATCAGATACGCAGTATTTT	CASSLFLAGGGSDTQYF
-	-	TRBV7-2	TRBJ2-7	TGTGCCAGCAGCTTGGGGGGCGGGGGCCACGAGCAGTACTTC	CASSLGGGGHEQYF
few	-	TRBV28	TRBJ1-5	TGTGCCAGCAGTTTTAAACAGGGTCGTAGTCAGCCCCAGCATTTT	CASSFKQGRSQPQHF
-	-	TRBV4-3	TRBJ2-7	TGCGCCAGCAGCCAAGGGACTTTACAGGGTGAGCAGTACTTC	CASSQGTLQGEQYF
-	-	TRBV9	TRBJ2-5	TGTGCCAGCAGCGTAGTCGCAGGGGCGTCCCCTGGGACCCAGTACTTC	CASSVVAGASPGTQYF
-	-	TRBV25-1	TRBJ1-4	TGTGCCAGCGGGGGGGACTTTACGCAGTTTTTT	CASGGDFTQFF
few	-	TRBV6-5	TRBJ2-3	TGTGCCAGCACCCCGGGGGGCGCAGATACGCAGTATTTT	CASTPGGADTQYF
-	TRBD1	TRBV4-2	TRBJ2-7	TGTGCCAGCAGCCAAGTAGGGGGCTTCTACAATGAGCAGTACTTC	CASSQVGGFYNEQYF
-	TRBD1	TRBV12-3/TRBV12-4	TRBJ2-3	TGTGCCGGCAGCGACAGGGGGCGCGGAGATACGCAGTATTTT	CAGSDRGRGDTQYF